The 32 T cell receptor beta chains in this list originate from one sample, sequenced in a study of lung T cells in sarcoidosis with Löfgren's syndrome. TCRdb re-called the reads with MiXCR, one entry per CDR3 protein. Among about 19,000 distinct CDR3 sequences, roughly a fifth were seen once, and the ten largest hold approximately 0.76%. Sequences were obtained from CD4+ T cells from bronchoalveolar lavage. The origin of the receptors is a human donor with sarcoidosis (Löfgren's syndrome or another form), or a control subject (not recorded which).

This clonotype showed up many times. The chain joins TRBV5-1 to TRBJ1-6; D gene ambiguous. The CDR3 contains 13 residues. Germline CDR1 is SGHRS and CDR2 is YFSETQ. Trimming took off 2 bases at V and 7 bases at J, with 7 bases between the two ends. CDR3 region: CASSLDTNSPLHF. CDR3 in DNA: TGCGCCAGCAGCTTAGACACGAATTCACCCCTCCACTTT.

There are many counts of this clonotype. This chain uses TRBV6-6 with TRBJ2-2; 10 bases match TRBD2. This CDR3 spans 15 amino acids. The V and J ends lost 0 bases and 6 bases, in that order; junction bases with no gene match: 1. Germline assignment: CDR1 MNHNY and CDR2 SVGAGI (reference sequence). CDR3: CASSYSLAGAGELFF. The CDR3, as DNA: TGTGCCAGCAGTTACTCCCTAGCGGGAGCCGGGGAGCTGTTTTTT.

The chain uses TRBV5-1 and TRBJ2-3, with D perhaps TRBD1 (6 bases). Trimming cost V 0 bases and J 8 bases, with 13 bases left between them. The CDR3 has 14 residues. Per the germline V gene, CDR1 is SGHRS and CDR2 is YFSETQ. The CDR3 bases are TGCGCCAGCAGCTTGGGGACAGCAGAGGGTACGCAGTATTTT. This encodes CASSLGTAEGTQYF.

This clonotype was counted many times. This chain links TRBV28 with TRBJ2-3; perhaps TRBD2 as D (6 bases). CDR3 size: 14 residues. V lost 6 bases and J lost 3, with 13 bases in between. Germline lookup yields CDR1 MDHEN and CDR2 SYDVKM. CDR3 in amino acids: CASSRPGETDTQYF. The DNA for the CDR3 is TGTGCCAGCAGCCGACCGGGAGAAACAGATACGCAGTATTTT.

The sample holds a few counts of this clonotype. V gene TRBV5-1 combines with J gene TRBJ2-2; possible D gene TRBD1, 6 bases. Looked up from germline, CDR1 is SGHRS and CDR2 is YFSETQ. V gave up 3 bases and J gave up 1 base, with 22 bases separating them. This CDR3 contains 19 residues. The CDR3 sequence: CASSSFPTGMQVNTGELFF. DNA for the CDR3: TGCGCCAGCAGCTCCTTTCCGACAGGCATGCAGGTGAACACCGGGGAGCTGTTTTTT.

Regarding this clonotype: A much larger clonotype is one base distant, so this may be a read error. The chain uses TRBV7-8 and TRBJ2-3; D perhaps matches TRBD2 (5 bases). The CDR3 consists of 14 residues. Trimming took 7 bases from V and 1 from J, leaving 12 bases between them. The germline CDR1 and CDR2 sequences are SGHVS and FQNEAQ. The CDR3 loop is CASIQLVGTDTQYF. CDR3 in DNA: TGTGCCAGCATCCAACTAGTGGGCACAGATACGCAGTATTTT.

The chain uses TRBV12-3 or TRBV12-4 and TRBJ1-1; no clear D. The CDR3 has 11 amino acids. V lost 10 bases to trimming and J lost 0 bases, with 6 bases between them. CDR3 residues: CATSVNTEAFF. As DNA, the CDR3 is TGTGCCACCTCTGTGAACACTGAAGCTTTCTTT.

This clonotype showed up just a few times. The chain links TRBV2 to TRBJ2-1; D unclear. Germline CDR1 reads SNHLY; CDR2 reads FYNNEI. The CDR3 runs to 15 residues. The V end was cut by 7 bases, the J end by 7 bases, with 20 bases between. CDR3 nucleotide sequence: TGTGCCAGCACCCCCGAGGTAGCAAGTGTAAATGAGCAGTTCTTC. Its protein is CASTPEVASVNEQFF.

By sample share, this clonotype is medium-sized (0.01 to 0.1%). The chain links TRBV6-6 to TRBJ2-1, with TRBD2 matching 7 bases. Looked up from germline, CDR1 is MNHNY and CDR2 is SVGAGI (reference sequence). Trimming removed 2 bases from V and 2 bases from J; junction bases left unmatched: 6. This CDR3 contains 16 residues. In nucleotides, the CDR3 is TGTGCCAGCAGTTACGGACGGGACTATACCTACAATGAGCAGTTCTTC. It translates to CASSYGRDYTYNEQFF.

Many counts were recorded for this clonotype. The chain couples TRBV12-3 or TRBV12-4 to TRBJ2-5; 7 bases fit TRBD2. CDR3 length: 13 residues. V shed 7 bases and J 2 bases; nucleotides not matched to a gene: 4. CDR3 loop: CASNERGQETQYF. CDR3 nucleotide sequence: TGTGCCAGCAATGAGCGGGGTCAAGAGACCCAGTACTTC.

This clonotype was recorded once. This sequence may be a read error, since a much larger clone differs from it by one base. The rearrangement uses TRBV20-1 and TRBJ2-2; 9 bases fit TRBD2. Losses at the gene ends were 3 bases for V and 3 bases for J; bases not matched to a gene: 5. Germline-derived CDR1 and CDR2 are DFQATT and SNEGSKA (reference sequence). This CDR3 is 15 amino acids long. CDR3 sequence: CSASTWTSDTGELFF. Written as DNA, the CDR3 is TGCAGTGCTAGTACCTGGACTAGCGACACCGGGGAGCTGTTTTTT.

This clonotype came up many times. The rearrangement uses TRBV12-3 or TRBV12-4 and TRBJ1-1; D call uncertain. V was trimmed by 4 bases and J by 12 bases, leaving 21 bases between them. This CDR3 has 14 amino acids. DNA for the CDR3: TGTGCCAGCAGTTCCCACCCTCGGGCAGACGAGACTTTCTTT. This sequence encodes CASSSHPRADETFF.

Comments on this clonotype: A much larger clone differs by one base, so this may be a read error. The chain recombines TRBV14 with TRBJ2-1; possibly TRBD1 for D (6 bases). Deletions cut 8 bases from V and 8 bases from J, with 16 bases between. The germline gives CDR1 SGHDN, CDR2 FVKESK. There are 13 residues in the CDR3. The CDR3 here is CASGPIQGDEQFF. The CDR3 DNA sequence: TGTGCCAGCGGCCCTATACAGGGCGATGAGCAGTTCTTC. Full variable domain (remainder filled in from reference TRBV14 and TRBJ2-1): EAGVTQFPSHSVIEKGQTVTLRCDPISGHDNLYWYRRVMGKEIKFLLHFVKESKQDESGMPNNRFLAERTGGTYSTLKVQPAELEDSGVYFCASGPIQGDEQFFGPGTRLTVL.

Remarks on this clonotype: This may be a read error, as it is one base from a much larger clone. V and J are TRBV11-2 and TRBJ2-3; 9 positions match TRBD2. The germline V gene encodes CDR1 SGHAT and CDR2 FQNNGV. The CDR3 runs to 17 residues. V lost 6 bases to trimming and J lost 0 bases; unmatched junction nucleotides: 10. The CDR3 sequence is CASRLRRTSVSTDTQYF. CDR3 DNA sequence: TGTGCCAGCAGACTAAGACGGACTAGCGTGAGCACAGATACGCAGTATTTT.

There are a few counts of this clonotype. The CDR3 here is CAWSGPGLASDEQFF. DNA for the CDR3: TGTGCCTGGAGTGGGCCGGGACTAGCAAGCGATGAGCAGTTCTTC. This sequence joins TRBV30 and TRBJ2-1; TRBD2 agrees at 9 bases. The length of the CDR3 is 15 residues. The germline CDR1 and CDR2 sequences are GTSNPN and SVGIG (reference sequence). J was trimmed by 8 bases and V by 1 base; bases with no gene match: 9.

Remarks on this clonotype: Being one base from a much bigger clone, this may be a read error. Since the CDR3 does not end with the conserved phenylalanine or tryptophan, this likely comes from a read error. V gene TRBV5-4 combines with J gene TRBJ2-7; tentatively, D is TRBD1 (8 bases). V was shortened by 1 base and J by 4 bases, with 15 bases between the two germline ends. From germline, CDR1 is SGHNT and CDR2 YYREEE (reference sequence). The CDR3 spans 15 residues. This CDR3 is CASSLPSGDRYEQYS. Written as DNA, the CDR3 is TGTGCCAGCAGCTTGCCCAGCGGGGACAGGTACGAGCAGTACTCC.

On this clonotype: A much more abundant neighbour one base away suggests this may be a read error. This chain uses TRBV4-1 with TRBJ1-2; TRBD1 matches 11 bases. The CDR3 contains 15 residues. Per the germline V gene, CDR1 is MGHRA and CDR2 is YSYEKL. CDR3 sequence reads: CASSQRDRGDYGCTF. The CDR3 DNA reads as TGCGCCAGCAGCCAAAGGGACAGGGGGGACTATGGCTGCACCTTC.

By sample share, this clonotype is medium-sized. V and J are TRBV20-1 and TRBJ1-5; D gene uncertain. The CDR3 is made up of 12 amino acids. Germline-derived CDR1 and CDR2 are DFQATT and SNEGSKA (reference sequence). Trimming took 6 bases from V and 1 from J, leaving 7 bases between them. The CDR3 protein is CSAGNSNQPQHF. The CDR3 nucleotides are TGCAGTGCAGGAAACAGCAATCAGCCCCAGCATTTT.

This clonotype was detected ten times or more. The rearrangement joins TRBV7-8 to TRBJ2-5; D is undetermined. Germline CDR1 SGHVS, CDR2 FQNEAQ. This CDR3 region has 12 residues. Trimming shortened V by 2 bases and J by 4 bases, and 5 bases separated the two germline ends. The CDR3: CASSLLGETQYF. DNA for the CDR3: TGTGCCAGCAGCTTACTAGGAGAGACCCAGTACTTC.

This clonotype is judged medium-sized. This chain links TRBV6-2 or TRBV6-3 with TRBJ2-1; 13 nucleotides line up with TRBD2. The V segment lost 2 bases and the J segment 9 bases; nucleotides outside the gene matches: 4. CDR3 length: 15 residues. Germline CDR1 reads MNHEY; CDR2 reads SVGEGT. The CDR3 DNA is TGTGCCAGCAGTTACCGAACTAGCGGGAGGGGTGAGCAGTTCTTC. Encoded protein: CASSYRTSGRGEQFF.

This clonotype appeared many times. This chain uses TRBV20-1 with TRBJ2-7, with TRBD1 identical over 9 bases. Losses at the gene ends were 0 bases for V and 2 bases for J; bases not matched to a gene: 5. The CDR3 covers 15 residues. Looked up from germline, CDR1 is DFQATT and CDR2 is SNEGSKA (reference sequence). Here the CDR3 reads CSAREPGQGAYEQYF. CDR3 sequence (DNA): TGCAGTGCTAGAGAGCCGGGACAGGGAGCCTACGAGCAGTACTTC.

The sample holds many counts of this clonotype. The CDR3 DNA follows: TGCAGTGCAGAACTAGCGGGCCGAGCCTACGAGCAGTACTTC. Amino acids: CSAELAGRAYEQYF. The V call is TRBV20-1, the J call TRBJ2-7; 9 bases are a match to TRBD2. The junction had 8 bases not matched to a gene; V was cut back by 6 bases and J by 2 bases. Germline-derived CDR1 and CDR2 are DFQATT and SNEGSKA (reference sequence). This CDR3 is built from 14 residues.

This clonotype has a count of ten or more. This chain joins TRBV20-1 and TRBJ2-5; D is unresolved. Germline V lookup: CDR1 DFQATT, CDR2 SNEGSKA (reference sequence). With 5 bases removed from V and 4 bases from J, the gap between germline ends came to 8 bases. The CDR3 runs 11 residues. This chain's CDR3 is CSAWDVETQYF. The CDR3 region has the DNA TGCAGTGCTTGGGATGTAGAGACCCAGTACTTC.

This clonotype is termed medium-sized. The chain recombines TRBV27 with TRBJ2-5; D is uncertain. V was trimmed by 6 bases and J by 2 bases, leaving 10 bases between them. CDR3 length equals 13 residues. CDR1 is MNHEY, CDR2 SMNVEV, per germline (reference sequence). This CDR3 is CASSPLGQETQYF. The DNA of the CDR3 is TGTGCCAGCAGCCCGCTAGGGCAAGAGACCCAGTACTTC.

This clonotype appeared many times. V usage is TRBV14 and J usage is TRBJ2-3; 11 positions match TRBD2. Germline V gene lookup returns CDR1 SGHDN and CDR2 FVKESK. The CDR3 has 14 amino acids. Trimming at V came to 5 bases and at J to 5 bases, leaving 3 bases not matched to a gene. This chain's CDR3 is CASSGTSGRDTQYF. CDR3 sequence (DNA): TGTGCCAGCAGCGGGACTAGCGGTAGAGATACGCAGTATTTT.

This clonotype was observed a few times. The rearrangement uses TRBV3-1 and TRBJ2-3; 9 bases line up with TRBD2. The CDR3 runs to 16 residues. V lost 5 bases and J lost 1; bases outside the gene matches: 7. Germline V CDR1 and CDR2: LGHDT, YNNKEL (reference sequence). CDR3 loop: CASSINPSGGTDTQYF. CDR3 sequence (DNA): TGTGCCAGCAGCATAAACCCTAGCGGGGGCACAGATACGCAGTATTTT.

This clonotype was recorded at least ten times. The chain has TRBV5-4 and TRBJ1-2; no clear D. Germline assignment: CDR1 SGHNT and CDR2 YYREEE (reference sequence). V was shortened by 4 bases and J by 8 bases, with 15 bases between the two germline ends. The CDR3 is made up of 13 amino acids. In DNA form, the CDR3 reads TGTGCCAGCAGCCCCGGACCCAGAGAGGGCTACACCTTC. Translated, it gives CASSPGPREGYTF.

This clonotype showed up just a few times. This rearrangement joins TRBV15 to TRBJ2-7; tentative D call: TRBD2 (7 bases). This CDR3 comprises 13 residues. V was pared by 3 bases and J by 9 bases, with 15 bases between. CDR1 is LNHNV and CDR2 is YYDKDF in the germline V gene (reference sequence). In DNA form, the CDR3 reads TGTGCCACCAGCAGGGGGGGGCAGGGTGTGCAGTACTTC. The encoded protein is CATSRGGQGVQYF.

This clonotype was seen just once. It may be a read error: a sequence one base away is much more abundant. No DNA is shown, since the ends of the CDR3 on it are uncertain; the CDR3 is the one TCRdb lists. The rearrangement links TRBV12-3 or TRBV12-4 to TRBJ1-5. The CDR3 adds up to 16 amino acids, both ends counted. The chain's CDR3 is CACSAGLQVLSQPQHF.

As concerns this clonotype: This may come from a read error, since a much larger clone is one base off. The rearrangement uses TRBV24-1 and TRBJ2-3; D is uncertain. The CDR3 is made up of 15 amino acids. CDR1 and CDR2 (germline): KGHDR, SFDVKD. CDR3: CAISDPLGSADTQYF. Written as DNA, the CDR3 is TGTGCCATCAGTGACCCCCTGGGCTCCGCAGATACGCAGTATTTT.

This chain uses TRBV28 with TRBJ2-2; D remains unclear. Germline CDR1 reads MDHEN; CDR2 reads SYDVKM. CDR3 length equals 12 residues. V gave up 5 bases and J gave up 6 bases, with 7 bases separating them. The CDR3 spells CASSLRPGELFF. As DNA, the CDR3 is TGTGCCAGCAGTCTCAGACCCGGGGAGCTGTTTTTT.

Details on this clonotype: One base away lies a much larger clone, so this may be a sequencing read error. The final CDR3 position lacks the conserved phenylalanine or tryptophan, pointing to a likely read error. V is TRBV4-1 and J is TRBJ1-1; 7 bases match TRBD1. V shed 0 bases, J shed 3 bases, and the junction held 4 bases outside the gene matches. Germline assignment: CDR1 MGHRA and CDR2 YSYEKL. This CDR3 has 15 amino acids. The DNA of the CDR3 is TGCGCCAGCAGCCAAGACAGGGGGGCCTACACTGAAGCTTTCCTT. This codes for CASSQDRGAYTEAFL.